This T cell receptor beta chain emerged from a study of cytomegalovirus exposure and HLA in healthy donors. The CDR3 runs 16 residues. Looked up from germline, CDR1 is KGHSH and CDR2 is LQKENI. V trimming: 4 bases; J trimming: 4 bases; junction bases outside the gene matches: 10. Only one count was recorded for this clone. TCRdb's table, derived via immunoSEQ multiplex PCR, lists solely in-frame clones and lacks some. In the table there are 70,000 to 75,000 clones, around 94% of which are singletons. The TCR was taken from a woman aged 18-29 years in good health and CMV-seropositive. The rearrangement links TRBV18 to TRBJ2-5; 9 bases are a match to TRBD1. The sequencing sample was made of PBMCs. The CDR3, as DNA: TGTGCCAGCTCACGGTCACAGGGGGCGCAAGGAGAGACCCAGTACTTC. Translating it yields CASSRSQGAQGETQYF.